The rows below give T cell receptor beta chains drawn from one sample of a study of shared clonotypes between healthy human individuals. TCRdb's table, derived via immunoSEQ multiplex PCR, lists solely in-frame clones and lacks some. The sample includes about 730,000 clones, just under 75% seen only once; the top ten take under 2%. Sequencing was done on a sample of memory CD4+ T cells sorted from blood. The receptors originated from a woman in her 30s in good health. CDR3s include the opening cysteine and the closing phenylalanine or tryptophan. D genes are given only for firm matches. A clone size is listed for some rows: how often the clone was seen (once, few, many), or a class if it is expanded.

v_call	clone_size	d_call	j_call	cdr3_nt	cdr3_aa
TRBV10-3	.	TRBD2	TRBJ2-1	TGTGCCATCAGTGGGTCGGCTAGCGGGAGGTCTATGGCTTACAATGAGCAGTTCTTC	CAISGSASGRSMAYNEQFF
TRBV28	.	.	TRBJ1-1	TGTGCCAGCAGTTTAATGATAGGGATGGGCACTGAAGCTTTCTTT	CASSLMIGMGTEAFF
TRBV21-1	many	.	TRBJ2-2	TGTGCCAGCAGCCGCCAGGCTGAGAACACCGGGGAGCTGTTTTTT	CASSRQAENTGELFF
TRBV18	.	.	TRBJ2-3	TGTGCCAGCTCACCACTTCCATCTGGCACAGATACGCAGTATTTT	CASSPLPSGTDTQYF
TRBV6-1	many	.	TRBJ2-3	TGTGCCAGCAGTGAAGGTTATACGCAGTATTTT	CASSEGYTQYF
TRBV7-3	once	TRBD2	TRBJ2-1	TGTGCCAGCAGCTTAACGATGGCGGGAGGAGACAATGAGCAGTTCTTC	CASSLTMAGGDNEQFF
TRBV28	.	.	TRBJ2-1	TGTGCCAGCAGTTTTAGTGTCTACAATGAGCAGTTCTTC	CASSFSVYNEQFF
TRBV5-1	.	TRBD1	TRBJ1-4	TGCGCCAGCAGCTCAATCTCCGGGACAGGGGGCGAAAAACTGTTTTTT	CASSSISGTGGEKLFF
TRBV5-1	.	TRBD2	TRBJ2-2	TGCGCCAGCAGCCCTAATAGTGGGCCAGGGAGGGGCACCGGGGAGCTGTTTTTT	CASSPNSGPGRGTGELFF
TRBV18	.	TRBD2	TRBJ2-7	TGTGCCAGCTCACCACCGAGGGGCGGGAGAGATTGGGAGCAGTACTTC	CASSPPRGGRDWEQYF
TRBV9	.	TRBD1	TRBJ2-4	TGTGCCAGCAGCGTAGGTCAGGGGGCGAATAACATTCAGTACTTC	CASSVGQGANNIQYF
TRBV4-1	once	TRBD2	TRBJ2-7	TGCGCCAGCAGCCAAGATTGGACTAGCGGGAGTTTCTCCTACGAGCAGTACTTC	CASSQDWTSGSFSYEQYF
TRBV5-1	.	TRBD2	TRBJ2-7	TGCGCCAGCAGCTGGAGTAGCGGGACCACCTACGAGCAGTACTTC	CASSWSSGTTYEQYF
TRBV7-2	.	.	TRBJ2-1	TGTGCCAGCAGTAGACAGGTTTACAATGAGCAGTTCTTC	CASSRQVYNEQFF
TRBV5-1	few	.	TRBJ1-5	TGCGCCAGCAGCTTGGAAGGGAGCCAGCCCCAGCATTTT	CASSLEGSQPQHF
TRBV28	.	.	TRBJ1-4	TGTGCCAGCAGTTTATCCTATGGGAAAAAACTGTTTTTT	CASSLSYGKKLFF
TRBV10-1	.	TRBD1	TRBJ1-1	TGCGCCGCAGGGGGCGGGGCAATGAACACTGAAGCTTTCTTT	CAAGGGAMNTEAFF
TRBV6-1	.	TRBD1	TRBJ1-3	TGTGCCAGCTGGTACAGGGGGGATGGAAACACCATATATTTT	CASWYRGDGNTIYF
TRBV27	once	.	TRBJ1-1	TGTGCCAGCAGTATTGCAGGGCCGGGGGATACTGAAGCTTTCTTT	CASSIAGPGDTEAFF
TRBV28	.	.	TRBJ2-1	TGTGCCAGCAGGGCAGGTTCCGATGAGCAGTTCTTC	CASRAGSDEQFF
TRBV5-1	.	.	TRBJ1-1	TGCGCCAGCAGCCCCCGAACCCGGAAAATGAACACTGAAGCTTTCTTT	CASSPRTRKMNTEAFF
TRBV5-1	once	TRBD2	TRBJ2-3	TGCGCCAGCAGCCCCAGAGCAGCGGGAGCCACAGATACGCAGTATTTT	CASSPRAAGATDTQYF